The T cell receptor (beta chain) described here comes from a study of T cell repertoires in ileal Crohn's disease. Study-wide background: Median disease duration was nearly eight years; 35% smoked at surgery.

General study findings and limits: Active smokers at surgery had more clonal expansions than non-smokers. Clonality above 26.8% at surgery always came with endoscopic recurrence.

Germline V gene lookup returns CDR1 MNHEY and CDR2 SVGAGI. Trimming took off 0 bases at V and 3 bases at J, with 12 bases between the two ends. This CDR3 comprises 15 residues. The repertoire was sequenced with immunoSEQ multiplex PCR; TCRdb's copy has only in-frame clones and lacks some. The repertoire holds tens of thousands of clones, with roughly 75% as singletons. To note about this clone: What it recognizes is unknown.

Sequenced input: ileal tissue. The chain employs TRBV6-5 and TRBJ2-7; tentative D call: TRBD2 (5 bases). The sequence was obtained from an adult with Crohn's disease. This chain's CDR3 is CASSYSGGPGYEQYF. The CDR3 DNA is TGTGCCAGCAGTTACTCAGGCGGGCCAGGCTACGAGCAGTACTTC.